A single T cell receptor (beta chain) is shown here with its context. The data belong to a study of blood T cell repertoires in COVID-19. On the study more broadly: The cDNA or gDNA used as material had been derived from T cells, B-cell-depleted T cells, or PBMCs.

The germline V gene has CDR1 SGDLS and CDR2 YYNGEE. The CDR3 consists of 16 residues. V gave up 0 bases and J gave up 4 bases; unmatched junction bases: 6. The authors' processing: Amplification with reference gene primers provided the estimates of nucleated cell counts. Some clones are missing from TCRdb's copy, which holds only in-frame ones; the method was immunoSEQ multiplex PCR. The V and J calls and the clone size are those of that table, but D and trimming were determined from the DNA. The table has 150,000 to 200,000 clones, 80% to 90% seen once. The sequenced material came from peripheral blood. The source is a man in his forties with active or convalescent COVID-19. The chain recombines TRBV9 with TRBJ2-3, with 9 positions matching TRBD1. The CDR3 DNA reads as TGTGCCAGCAGCGTAGGGGACAGGGTTTTCCCAGATACGCAGTATTTT. Its protein is CASSVGDRVFPDTQYF.